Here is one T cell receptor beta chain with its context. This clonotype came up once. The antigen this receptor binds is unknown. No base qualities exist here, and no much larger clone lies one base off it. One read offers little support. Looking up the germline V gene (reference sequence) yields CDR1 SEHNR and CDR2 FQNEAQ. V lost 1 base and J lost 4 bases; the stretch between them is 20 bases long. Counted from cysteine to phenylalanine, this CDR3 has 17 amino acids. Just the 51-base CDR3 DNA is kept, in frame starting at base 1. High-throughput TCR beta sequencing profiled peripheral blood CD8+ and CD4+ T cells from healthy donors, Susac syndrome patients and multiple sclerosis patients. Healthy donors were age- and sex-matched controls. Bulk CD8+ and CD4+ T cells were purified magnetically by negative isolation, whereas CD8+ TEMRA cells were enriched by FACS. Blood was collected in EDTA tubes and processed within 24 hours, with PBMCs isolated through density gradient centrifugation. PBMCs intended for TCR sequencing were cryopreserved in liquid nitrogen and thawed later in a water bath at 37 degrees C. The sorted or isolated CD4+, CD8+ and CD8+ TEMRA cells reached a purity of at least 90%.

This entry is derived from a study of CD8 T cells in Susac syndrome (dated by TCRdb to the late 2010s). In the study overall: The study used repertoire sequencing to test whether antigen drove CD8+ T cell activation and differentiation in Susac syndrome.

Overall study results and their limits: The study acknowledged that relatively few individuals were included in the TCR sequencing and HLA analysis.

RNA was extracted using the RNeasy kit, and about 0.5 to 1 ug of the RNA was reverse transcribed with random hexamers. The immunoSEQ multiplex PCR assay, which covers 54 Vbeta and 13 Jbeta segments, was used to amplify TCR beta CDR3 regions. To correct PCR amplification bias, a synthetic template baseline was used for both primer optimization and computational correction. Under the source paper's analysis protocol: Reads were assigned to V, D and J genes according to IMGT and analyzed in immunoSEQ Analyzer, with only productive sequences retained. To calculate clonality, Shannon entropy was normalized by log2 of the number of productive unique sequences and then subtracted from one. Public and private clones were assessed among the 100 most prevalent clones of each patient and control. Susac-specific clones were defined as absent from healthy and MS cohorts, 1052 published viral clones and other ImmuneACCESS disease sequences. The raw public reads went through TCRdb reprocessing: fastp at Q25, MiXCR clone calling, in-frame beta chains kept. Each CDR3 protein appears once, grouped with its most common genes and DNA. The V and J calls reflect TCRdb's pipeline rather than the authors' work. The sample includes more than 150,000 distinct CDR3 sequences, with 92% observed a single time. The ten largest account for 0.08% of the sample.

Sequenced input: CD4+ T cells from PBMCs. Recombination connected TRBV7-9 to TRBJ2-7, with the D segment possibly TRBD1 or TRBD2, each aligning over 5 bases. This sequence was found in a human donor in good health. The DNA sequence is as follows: TGTGCCAGCAGCTTAGGAATTGGGACGGATGGCGTGTACGAGCAGTACTTC. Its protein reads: CASSLGIGTDGVYEQYF.